This record looks at one T cell receptor (beta chain) sequence and its context. This sample stems from a study of PD-1 blockade in mismatch repair-deficient tumors. The V gene's germline CDR1 is LNHDA and CDR2 SQIVND (reference sequence). The CDR3 has 10 residues. The V end lost 4 bases, the J end lost 8 bases, and 5 bases lay between the germline ends. The protocol was immunoSEQ multiplex PCR, while the TCRdb copy is restricted to in-frame clones and leaves out a portion. The sample carries 120,000 or so clones, around nine tenths recorded once. The gene calls are TRBV19 and TRBJ1-2, with D unclear. This clonotype was obtained from an adult with mismatch repair-deficient cancer. The sequencing used peripheral blood, collected 70 to 72 weeks after starting pembrolizumab. The CDR3 DNA sequence: TGTGCCAGTAGTAACGAGGGCTACACCTTC. Its translation is CASSNEGYTF.